This entry is about one TCR beta chain. In each case, RNA was isolated and then reverse transcribed into cDNA as the sequencing template. Some clones are missing from TCRdb's copy, which holds only in-frame ones; the method was immunoSEQ multiplex PCR. Of about 74,000 clones listed, 29% are singletons. This sample was taken from a study of CD8+ T cells in alopecia areata. V dropped 2 bases and J dropped 0 bases, with 10 bases sitting between them. Per the germline V gene, CDR1 is MNHEY and CDR2 is SMNVEV (reference sequence). The CDR3 runs to 16 residues. As for treatment: oral pan-JAK inhibitor, 5-10 mg twice daily.

The sequences come from CD8+ T cells sorted from blood, collected at week 4, from a patient treated with tofacitinib. This chain connects TRBV27 to TRBJ1-4, with D unresolved. This clonotype was obtained from a human donor with alopecia areata. The CDR3 reads CASSLGTLATNEKLFF. The CDR3 DNA sequence: TGTGCCAGCAGTTTAGGAACTCTTGCAACTAATGAAAAACTGTTTTTT. Full variable domain (missing parts from reference TRBV27 and TRBJ1-4): EAQVTQNPRYLITVTGKKLTVTCSQNMNHEYMSWYRQDPGLGLRQIYYSMNVEVTDKGDVPEGYKVSRKEKRNFPLILESPSPNQTSLYFCASSLGTLATNEKLFFGSGTQLSVL.